The rows below give T cell receptor beta chains drawn from one sample of a study of control samples from healthy donors and cancer patients. Only in-frame clones appear in the TCRdb table, and some are missing; sequencing was by immunoSEQ multiplex PCR. The repertoire holds around 200,000 clones, with 85% to 95% as singletons. Sample: blood. All receptors derive from a man between 18 and 29 years old in good health. CDR3s include the opening cysteine and the closing phenylalanine or tryptophan. D genes are given only for firm matches. The size field is filled for only some rows; it gives once, few, many or a size class.

d_gene,j_gene,v_gene,abundance,CDR3nt,CDR3aa
NA,TRBJ1-6,TRBV5-1,NA,TGCGCCAGCAGCTTTATCCTCAATTCACCCCTCCACTTT,CASSFILNSPLHF
TRBD1,TRBJ1-6,TRBV6-5,few,TGTGCCAGCAGGACGGACAGGGACAGAGCACCCCTCCACTTT,CASRTDRDRAPLHF
NA,TRBJ2-2,TRBV4-1,NA,TGCGCCAGCAGCCAAGGGCTCAGGGGAACCGGGGAGCTGTTTTTT,CASSQGLRGTGELFF
NA,TRBJ2-1,TRBV18,NA,TGTGCCAGCTCAGAGGGTATAAGCTCCTACAATGAGCAGTTCTTC,CASSEGISSYNEQFF
TRBD2,TRBJ2-3,TRBV2,NA,TGTGCCAGCTCCCCATCGGTGCGGGGGGGGGACACAGATACGCAGTATTTT,CASSPSVRGGDTDTQYF
NA,TRBJ2-3,TRBV5-8,NA,TGTGCCAGCAGCTTGGCTGGGGGTGCAGATACGCAGTATTTT,CASSLAGGADTQYF
TRBD2,TRBJ2-2,TRBV30,NA,TGTGCCTGCTCGTCTAGCGGGGGGGCCCTCGACACCGGGGAGCTGTTTTTT,CACSSSGGALDTGELFF
TRBD1,TRBJ2-1,TRBV10-2,NA,TGCGCCAGCAGTGAGTTGACAGGGGGCTACAATGAGCAGTTCTTC,CASSELTGGYNEQFF
NA,TRBJ2-1,TRBV27,NA,TGTGCCAGCAGTTTGATAGTGGCGAAGACCTCCTACAATGAGCAGTTCTTC,CASSLIVAKTSYNEQFF
NA,TRBJ2-7,TRBV6-6,NA,TGTGCCAGCAGAATGGTTTACGAGCAGTACTTC,CASRMVYEQYF
NA,TRBJ1-2,TRBV30,NA,TGTGCCTCGCCGGGGGCTTTCGATGCCGATGGCTACACCTTC,CASPGAFDADGYTF
TRBD1,TRBJ1-2,TRBV10-3,NA,TGTGCCATCACGAACCGGGACAGGGGTTACTATGGCTACACCTTC,CAITNRDRGYYGYTF
TRBD1,TRBJ1-2,TRBV25-1,NA,TGTGCCAGCAGTGTGGGACAGGGGCGAGGTGGCTACACCTTC,CASSVGQGRGGYTF